A selection of T cell receptor beta chains follows, all from one sample in a study of OX40 agonist ivuxolimab in advanced cancers. TCRdb's copy holds only in-frame clones and misses some; the assay was immunoSEQ multiplex PCR. The sample holds around 93,000 clones, approximately 90% seen once. Sequences were derived from CD4+ or CD8+ T cells sorted from blood, sampled in a trial of the OX40 agonist ivuxolimab. Source of these receptors: an adult with an advanced solid tumor such as melanoma, head and neck, liver or kidney cancer. Both conserved end residues are part of each CDR3. Fields, in order: J gene, V gene, clone size, D gene, CDR3 length, CDR3 DNA, CDR3 protein. D genes are given only for firm matches. Expanded clones get a size class; other rows say once, few or many, or leave the size out.

TRBJ1-1 TRBV5-1 - - 17 TGCGCCAGCAGCTCCGAACCCCGGGCCTCGAGGTCCACTGAAGCTTTCTTT CASSSEPRASRSTEAFF
TRBJ2-1 TRBV19 - - 13 TGTGCCAGTAGTATAGACAGGGGGGATGAGCAGTTCTTC CASSIDRGDEQFF
TRBJ2-7 TRBV21-1 - - 16 TGTGCCAGCAGCAAAATGGGGGACAGGAGCCCCCACGAGCAGTACTTC CASSKMGDRSPHEQYF
TRBJ1-1 TRBV5-1 once - 16 TGCGCCAGCAGCTTCGGGTACAGAAACCAAAACACTGAAGCTTTCTTT CASSFGYRNQNTEAFF
TRBJ2-5 TRBV18 - - 15 TGTGCCAGCTCACCCCTCGGCCGCGCCCGAGAGACCCAGTACTTC CASSPLGRARETQYF
TRBJ2-1 TRBV5-8 - - 14 TGTGCCAGCAGCCGTTTGGAAGGACCCAATGAGCAGTTCTTC CASSRLEGPNEQFF
TRBJ2-1 TRBV5-1 - - 16 TGCGCCAGCAGCTTGGCGGGGGTCTACTCCTACAATGAGCAGTTCTTC CASSLAGVYSYNEQFF
TRBJ2-3 TRBV5-1 few TRBD2 17 TGCGCCAGCAGTCCCGAACCGGGACTAGCGGGCCGGGATACGCAGTATTTT CASSPEPGLAGRDTQYF
TRBJ2-7 TRBV11-2 - TRBD1 14 TGTGCCAGCAGCTCCGGGACAGGGGGGTACGAGCAGTACTTC CASSSGTGGYEQYF
TRBJ2-2 TRBV7-2 - TRBD2 17 TGTGCCAGCAGCCCAGTAAGCGGGAGGTCGAACACCGGGGAGCTGTTTTTT CASSPVSGRSNTGELFF
TRBJ1-6 TRBV6-5 - TRBD1 15 TGTGCCAGCAGTTACTCGAAACAGGGGTATTCACCCCTCCACTTT CASSYSKQGYSPLHF
TRBJ2-3 TRBV7-9 - - 14 TGTGCCAGCAGCTCCGGGCGGTGGACAGATACGCAGTATTTT CASSSGRWTDTQYF
TRBJ1-5 TRBV29-1 - - 14 TGCAGCGTCTCTTCGGGCCATATGGGACAGCCCCAGCATTTT CSVSSGHMGQPQHF
TRBJ2-3 TRBV5-4 - - 15 TGTGCCAGCAGCTTGGGACCAATGAGCACAGATACGCAGTATTTT CASSLGPMSTDTQYF
TRBJ1-3 TRBV7-2 - - 13 TGTGCCAGCAGTTGGGGGCAGGGAAACACCATATATTTT CASSWGQGNTIYF
TRBJ2-3 TRBV5-4 - - 15 TGTGCCAGCAGCCTCGGTTTGCGGGGCACAGATACGCAGTATTTT CASSLGLRGTDTQYF
TRBJ2-3 TRBV9 once TRBD2 18 TGTGCCAGCAGCCCTTTAAGGGGAGCGGGGGGGACAACAGATACGCAGTATTTT CASSPLRGAGGTTDTQYF
TRBJ1-2 TRBV5-6 - - 14 TGTGCCAGCAGCCTGGGACCGATCAACTATGGCTACACCTTC CASSLGPINYGYTF
TRBJ1-1 TRBV2 - - 14 TGTGCCAGCAGTGTTAGCAGGGGATACACTGAAGCTTTCTTT CASSVSRGYTEAFF
TRBJ2-7 TRBV20-1 - - 11 TGCAGTGCCTGGGCCTCTAGCGCGCAGTACTTC CSAWASSAQYF
TRBJ2-6 TRBV2 - - 14 TGTGCCAGCATTCGCGAGGCTGGGGCCAACGTCCTGACTTTC CASIREAGANVLTF
TRBJ1-2 TRBV11-2 - TRBD1 13 TGTGCCAGCAGACTAGGGACAGGTCATGGCTACACCTTC CASRLGTGHGYTF
TRBJ2-7 TRBV2 - - 13 TGTGCCAGCAGAGGGGCGAGTATCAACGAGCAGTACTTC CASRGASINEQYF
TRBJ1-5 TRBV10-2 - TRBD1 14 TGCGCCAGCAGAGCCCCGGGACAGAATCAGCCCCAGCATTTT CASRAPGQNQPQHF
TRBJ2-1 TRBV11-3 - TRBD2 15 TGTGCCAGCAGCTTAGAATCAGCGGGGTTAGGGGAGCAGTTCTTC CASSLESAGLGEQFF
TRBJ2-7 TRBV11-2 - TRBD1 14 TGTGCCAGCAGACCCGGGACAGTCTCCTACGAGCAGTACTTC CASRPGTVSYEQYF
TRBJ2-5 TRBV9 - TRBD1 13 TGTGCCAGCAGCGTAGACAGGGGAGAGACCCAGTACTTC CASSVDRGETQYF
TRBJ2-7 TRBV19 - TRBD1 15 TGTGCCAGTAGTCTTGACAGGGGATTATCCTACGAGCAGTACTTC CASSLDRGLSYEQYF
TRBJ1-5 TRBV5-6 - - 13 TGTGCCAGCAGCTTGGTATTAGGACAGCCCCAGCATTTT CASSLVLGQPQHF
TRBJ1-3 TRBV12-5 - - 14 TGTGCTAGTGGTTTCCGGAACTCTGGAAACACCATATATTTT CASGFRNSGNTIYF
TRBJ2-7 TRBV2 once TRBD1 13 TGTGCCAGCAGTGCCGACAGGGGATACGAGCAGTACTTC CASSADRGYEQYF
TRBJ1-3 TRBV9 - - 18 TGTGCCAGCAGCGTAGTGGGCGACAGTGTGAGATCTGGAAACACCATATATTTT CASSVVGDSVRSGNTIYF
TRBJ2-2 TRBV5-1 - - 14 TGCGCCAGCAGCGCGGGACAAATTACCGGGGAGCTGTTTTTT CASSAGQITGELFF
TRBJ2-7 TRBV18 - - 13 TGTGCCAGCTCACCCCTCGAGGGGACAGAGCAGTACTTC CASSPLEGTEQYF
TRBJ2-3 TRBV5-1 - TRBD2 15 TGCGCCAGCAGCCCCAGCGGGACTAGCACAGATACGCAGTATTTT CASSPSGTSTDTQYF
TRBJ1-5 TRBV5-1 - TRBD1 17 TGCGCCAGCAGCCTCGGGACAGGGTATCCGGGCAATCAGCCCCAGCATTTT CASSLGTGYPGNQPQHF
TRBJ2-1 TRBV2 - - 11 TGTGCCAGCCGTGGGGGTGGTGAGCAGTTCTTC CASRGGGEQFF
TRBJ2-1 TRBV28 - TRBD1 15 TGTGCCAGCAGTTACCCGAAACAGGGGGCGAGTGAGCAGTTCTTC CASSYPKQGASEQFF
TRBJ1-5 TRBV18 - TRBD1 16 TGTGCCAGCTCACCGCCGGACAGGGTAATCAATCAGCCCCAGCATTTT CASSPPDRVINQPQHF
TRBJ2-1 TRBV7-8 - - 15 TGTGCCAGCAGCTCCCTTGGGTTCTCCTACAATGAGCAGTTCTTC CASSSLGFSYNEQFF
TRBJ2-7 TRBV7-9 - - 19 TGTGCCAGCAGCTTAGCAAGGGACACAATCAACCTAGGAGGCTACGAGCAGTACTTC CASSLARDTINLGGYEQYF
TRBJ2-5 TRBV20-1 - - 11 TGCAGTGCTAGAGATGGTCGGGGACAGTACTTC CSARDGRGQYF
TRBJ2-1 TRBV2 - - 15 TGTGCCAGCAGTGACGGGTCGGCAGGGAAAAATGAGCAGTTCTTC CASSDGSAGKNEQFF
TRBJ2-1 TRBV7-6 - - 19 TGTGCCAGCAGCTTAGGGTTGGGGGGACAGCCGATATCCTACAATGAGCAGTTCTTC CASSLGLGGQPISYNEQFF
TRBJ2-5 TRBV14 - - 16 TGTGCCAGCAGCCAAGTCCCTAGAACCGGGGGTGAGACCCAGTACTTC CASSQVPRTGGETQYF
TRBJ2-3 TRBV6-5 - - 13 TGTGCCAGCGGGACCCACAGCACAGATACGCAGTATTTT CASGTHSTDTQYF
TRBJ1-2 TRBV1 once - 16 TGCACCAGCAGCCAAAGAGGGATGACAGGGAACAATGGCTACACCTTC CTSSQRGMTGNNGYTF
TRBJ2-5 TRBV30 - TRBD2 14 TGTGCCTGGACGACTAGCGGGGCTCAAGAGACCCAGTACTTC CAWTTSGAQETQYF